Shown below are 23 T cell receptor beta chains from a single sample sequenced in a study of T cells in Graves' hyperthyroidism and ophthalmopathy. Amplified TCR beta CDR3 regions came from RNA transcripts. TCR CDR3 underwent first-round RT-PCR with the HTBI primer set. TCRdb reanalysed the multiplex PCR reads using MiXCR and keeps one entry per CDR3 protein. This sample yields about 35,000 distinct CDR3 sequences, of which about 50% are seen a single time; 5.5% to 8% belongs to the top ten. Material: blood. All receptors derive from a woman aged 45 to 65 with Graves' hyperthyroidism that later progressed to Graves' ophthalmopathy.

About this clonotype itself: The CDR3 end shows no conserved phenylalanine or tryptophan, and so a read error is likely. The CDR3 DNA sequence: TGTGCCAGCAGCTTGACTAGCGGGAGCGGGGCAGATACGCAGTATTCT. This translates into CASSLTSGSGADTQYS. The chain is built from TRBV9 and TRBJ2-3, with 12 bases matching TRBD2. Germline V gene sequence: CDR1 SGDLS, CDR2 YYNGEE. This CDR3 has 16 residues. J was trimmed by 4 bases and V by 4 bases; bases with no gene match: 7.

This clonotype was counted between two and nine times. The rearrangement joins TRBV18 to TRBJ1-5, with D unresolved. Germline V gives CDR1 KGHSH, CDR2 LQKENI. This CDR3 comprises 13 residues. V was clipped by 3 bases and J by 7 bases, with 10 bases between them. CDR3 protein: CASSPGAKQPQHF. CDR3 in DNA: TGTGCCAGCTCACCGGGCGCAAAACAGCCCCAGCATTTT.

The chain employs TRBV10-2 and TRBJ2-3; the match to TRBD2 covers 7 bases. Per the germline V gene, CDR1 is WSHSY and CDR2 is SAAADI. V was clipped by 10 bases and J by 1 base; unmatched bases: 11. This CDR3 comprises 15 residues. The CDR3, as DNA: TGCGCCACGACCCTTGGAACTAGCGGCACAGATACGCAGTATTTT. Translated: CATTLGTSGTDTQYF.

This clonotype came up many times. This chain uses TRBV6-5 with TRBJ1-1, with D possibly TRBD1 on 6 matching bases. V was cut by 5 bases and J by 5 bases, with 9 bases left in between. This CDR3 has 12 residues. Looked up from germline, CDR1 is MNHEY and CDR2 is SVGAGI. The CDR3 DNA follows: TGTGCCAGCAGTGTAACAGGGACTGAAGCTTTCTTT. The encoded protein is CASSVTGTEAFF.

This clonotype was detected only a few times. The chain joins TRBV27 to TRBJ2-2; TRBD1 is a possible D gene (6 bases). The CDR3 is made up of 15 amino acids. V was clipped by 2 bases and J by 0 bases, with 7 bases between them. CDR1 MNHEY and CDR2 SMNVEV come from the germline V gene (reference sequence). CDR3 DNA: TGTGCCAGCAGTTTAAGGGGGACGAACACCGGGGAGCTGTTTTTT. Translating it yields CASSLRGTNTGELFF.

This clonotype was observed a single time. The chain employs TRBV19 and TRBJ2-3; 13 bases agree with TRBD2. The CDR3 length is 16 residues. CDR1 and CDR2 (germline): LNHDA, SQIVND (reference sequence). The V gene end was trimmed by 6 bases and the J gene end by 5 bases; junction bases not matched to a gene: 8. CDR3 loop: CASSTSGRGGGDTQYF. DNA of the CDR3: TGTGCCAGTAGCACTAGCGGGAGGGGGGGAGGAGATACGCAGTATTTT.

The rearrangement links TRBV7-6 to TRBJ1-5; D remains ambiguous. This CDR3 comprises 15 residues. Germline CDR1 is SGHVS and CDR2 is FNYEAQ. Trimming cost V 2 bases and J 11 bases, with 19 bases left between them. CDR3 coding DNA: TGTGCCAGCAGCTTATGGACTAGCGTTAAAGAGACCCAGCATTTT. Amino acids: CASSLWTSVKETQHF. Based on the CDR3 plus reference TRBV7-6 and TRBJ1-5, the full variable domain is GAGVSQSPRYKVTKRGQDVALRCDPISGHVSLYWYRQALGQGPEFLTYFNYEAQQDKSGLPNDRFSAERPEGSISTLTIQRTEQRDSAMYRCASSLWTSVKETQHFGDGTRLSIL.

This clonotype was seen ten or more times. The J gene is TRBJ2-7, the V gene TRBV20-1, with 10 bases identical to TRBD2. The V and J ends lost 3 bases and 3 bases, in that order; junction bases with no gene match: 20. The CDR3 is made up of 19 amino acids. Germline values: CDR1 DFQATT, CDR2 SNEGSKA (reference sequence). CDR3 coding DNA: TGCAGTGCTAGCAGCCCGGGACTAGCGCGCCTGACGGGTGTCTACGAGCAGTACTTC. This encodes CSASSPGLARLTGVYEQYF.

This clonotype was found many times. The V and J genes are TRBV28 and TRBJ2-7, with D unclear. In germline, CDR1 is MDHEN, CDR2 SYDVKM. The CDR3 totals 10 residues. V lost 6 bases and J lost 3, with 3 bases in between. This chain's CDR3 is CASSDYEQYF. The CDR3 bases are TGTGCCAGCAGCGACTACGAGCAGTACTTC. Complete variable domain (other parts from reference TRBV28 and TRBJ2-7): DVKVTQSSRYLVKRTGEKVFLECVQDMDHENMFWYRQDPGLGLRLIYFSYDVKMKEKGDIPEGYSVSREKKERFSLILESASTNQTSMYLCASSDYEQYFGPGTRLTVT.

The sample holds a few counts of this clonotype. A much more abundant neighbour one base away suggests this may be a read error. The rearrangement uses TRBV6-2 or TRBV6-3 and TRBJ2-1, with 8 bases that match TRBD2. CDR1 MNHEY and CDR2 SVGEGT come from the germline V gene. The length of the CDR3 is 15 residues. Trimming took 7 bases from V and 9 from J; bases not matched to a gene: 14. CDR3 in amino acids: CASNPSSGRASEQFF. The CDR3, as DNA: TGTGCCAGCAATCCCTCAAGCGGGAGAGCCAGTGAGCAGTTCTTC.

This clonotype was detected ten times or more. This rearrangement joins TRBV20-1 to TRBJ2-1; 10 bases match TRBD2. V lost 6 bases, J lost 0 bases, and 11 bases stayed unmatched. CDR3 size: 17 residues. From germline, CDR1 is DFQATT and CDR2 SNEGSKA (reference sequence). CDR3 loop: CSAPGLAGAFSYNEQFF. The CDR3 DNA reads as TGCAGTGCCCCAGGGCTAGCGGGAGCCTTCTCCTACAATGAGCAGTTCTTC.

In its sample, this clonotype ranks as medium-sized. This sequence joins TRBV7-2 and TRBJ2-3; tentatively, D is TRBD2 (5 bases). The CDR3 sequence is 15 residues long. Germline CDR1 SGHTA, CDR2 FQGNSA. Trimming shortened V by 10 bases and J by 0 bases, and 17 bases separated the two germline ends. CDR3 sequence: CATRTAPRSTDTQYF. The CDR3 nucleotides read TGTGCCACCCGGACTGCCCCACGTAGCACAGATACGCAGTATTTT.

This chain joins TRBV9 and TRBJ1-2; no clear D gene. Germline values: CDR1 SGDLS, CDR2 YYNGEE. Trimming took 2 bases from V and 5 from J, leaving 16 bases between them. This CDR3 has 15 amino acids. The CDR3 region is CASSVEDGRTYGYTF. The CDR3 coding sequence is TGTGCCAGCAGCGTTGAGGACGGACGAACTTATGGCTACACCTTC.

This clonotype was seen ten or more times. V gene TRBV6-5 combines with J gene TRBJ1-2, with 8 bases aligning to TRBD1. This CDR3 spans 14 amino acids. Germline V gene data show CDR1 as MNHEY and CDR2 as SVGAGI. After removal of 5 bases from V and 2 bases from J, the junction contained 4 bases not matched to a gene. The CDR3 nucleotides read TGTGCCAGCAGTGGAAGACAGGGGAACTATGGCTACACCTTC. Its translation: CASSGRQGNYGYTF.

Worth noting for this clonotype: The junction departs from germline at one end; a sequencing error may be responsible. This chain uses TRBV20-1 with TRBJ1-4; D remains ambiguous. Germline lookup yields CDR1 DFQATT and CDR2 SNEGSKA (reference sequence). The CDR3 covers 13 residues. The CDR3 DNA is TGCACTGCTAGAGTCTGGGAATATGAAAAACTGGTTTTT. Its translation: CTARVWEYEKLVF.

CDR3 bases: TGTGCCAGCAGCTTAGTAGAGGCGGCTGAGCAGTTCTTC. Protein sequence: CASSLVEAAEQFF. The chain has TRBV7-9 and TRBJ2-1, with unresolved D. V gave up 1 base and J gave up 9 bases, with 10 bases separating them. The germline CDR1 and CDR2 sequences are SEHNR and FQNEAQ (reference sequence). This CDR3 spans 13 amino acids.

This clonotype appeared many times. The gene calls are TRBV11-2 and TRBJ2-3; D is possibly TRBD1 (6 bases). The CDR3 sequence is 15 residues long. The V gene's germline CDR1 is SGHAT and CDR2 FQNNGV. V was clipped by 1 base and J by 4 bases, with 12 bases between them. The CDR3 region is CASSLVQGPPDTQYF. Written as DNA, the CDR3 is TGTGCCAGCAGCTTAGTCCAGGGGCCCCCAGATACGCAGTATTTT.

In its sample, this clonotype was seen a few times. The chain joins TRBV30 to TRBJ1-1; possible D gene TRBD1, 5 bases. The CDR3 spans 12 residues. Germline assignment: CDR1 GTSNPN and CDR2 SVGIG (reference sequence). V dropped 5 bases and J dropped 4 bases, with 11 bases sitting between them. CDR3 nucleotides: TGTGCCTGGGAGGCTGGGGGCACTGAAGCTTTCTTT. Protein product: CAWEAGGTEAFF. Filled out from reference TRBV30 and TRBJ1-1, the complete variable domain reads SQTIHQWPATLVQPVGSPLSLECTVEGTSNPNLYWYRQAAGRGLQLLFYSVGIGQISSEVPQNLSASRPQDRQFILSSKKLLLSDSGFYLCAWEAGGTEAFFGQGTRLTVV.

The chain combines TRBV19 with TRBJ2-7, with TRBD2 matching 7 bases. This CDR3 region has 11 residues. The trim removed 10 bases at V and 4 bases at J, leaving 4 bases unmatched. Germline V gene lookup returns CDR1 LNHDA and CDR2 SQIVND (reference sequence). The CDR3 DNA reads TGTGCCATCTGCGGGGGTTACGAGCAGTACTTC. It translates to CAICGGYEQYF. Variable domain in full (rest from reference TRBV19 and TRBJ2-7): DGGITQSPKYLFRKEGQNVTLSCEQNLNHDAMYWYRQDPGQGLRLIYYSQIVNDFQKGDIAEGYSVSREKKESFPLTVTSAQKNPTAFYLCAICGGYEQYFGPGTRLTVT.

The rearrangement uses TRBV7-9 and TRBJ1-6; D not resolved. The CDR3 extends over 16 amino acids. The germline V gene encodes CDR1 SEHNR and CDR2 FQNEAQ (reference sequence). Deletions cut 5 bases from V and 10 bases from J, with 21 bases between. The CDR3 coding sequence is TGTGCCAGCAGCCCTAAGGGCCTTTTCCGAGGCTCACCCCTCCACTTT. Translated: CASSPKGLFRGSPLHF.

This clonotype was counted many times. The V and J genes are TRBV7-9 and TRBJ1-1; D perhaps matches TRBD1 (5 bases). The CDR3 runs to 13 residues. Per germline, CDR1 SEHNR and CDR2 FQNEAQ (reference sequence). V was clipped by 11 bases and J by 0 bases, with 13 bases between them. The CDR3 coding sequence is TGTGCCGGACTCGGGACTGTGAACACTGAAGCTTTCTTT. This codes for CAGLGTVNTEAFF.

This clonotype was counted many times. The chain uses TRBV19 and TRBJ2-1; 10 positions match TRBD1. The junction had 14 bases not matched to a gene; V was cut back by 6 bases and J by 9 bases. There are 16 residues in the CDR3. Germline CDR1 and CDR2: LNHDA and SQIVND (reference sequence). DNA for the CDR3: TGTGCCAGTAGGGGGGGGGAGGGACAGGGGCGTTTTGAGCAGTTCTTC. As protein: CASRGGEGQGRFEQFF.

With respect to this clonotype: It is likely a read error, because the conserved phenylalanine at the end of the CDR3 is missing. The DNA is omitted, as the CDR3 cannot be located on it reliably, and the CDR3 follows TCRdb's listing. The chain has TRBV7-8 and TRBJ1-1; TRBD1 is the table's D call, not checked against the DNA. The V gene's germline CDR1 is SGHVS and CDR2 FQNEAQ. Including both end residues, the CDR3 is 12 amino acids long. The CDR3 loop is CASSSTSGAAVS.